This T cell receptor beta chain stems from a study of T cells in Graves' hyperthyroidism and ophthalmopathy (dated by TCRdb to the late 2010s). Looking at the study overall: Peripheral blood was sampled at the time of initial diagnosis, prior to any treatment. To identify distinguishing TCR V-J signatures, a discovery cohort of about 95 patients was used, comprising roughly 45 with Graves' ophthalmopathy and some 60 with stable Graves' hyperthyroidism. According to the paper, TCR Vbeta CDR3 sequencing was carried out on over 130 peripheral blood samples, which came from 40 to 45 ophthalmopathy, fewer than 80 hyperthyroidism and roughly 17 progressor patients. The study also compared thyroid tissue and blood T-cell repertoires from about six Graves' hyperthyroidism patients. Following sampling, methimazole starting at 30 mg daily was given to hyperthyroidism patients, and high-dose intravenous methylprednisolone was given to ophthalmopathy patients. Prospective prediction of ophthalmopathy was tested in an independent validation cohort consisting of roughly 19 hyperthyroidism patients and more than 15 patients who later progressed to ophthalmopathy. The 100 discovery patients were randomly divided into training and test sets at a 7:3 ratio. The study at large found these results: A model built on a 13 V-J signature distinguished ophthalmopathy from stable hyperthyroidism, reaching about 88% sensitivity and around 81% specificity in cross-validation and 80%/75% in testing. Most expanded thyroid clonotypes (frequency above 0.001) were also detected in blood, suggesting blood repertoires may reflect thyroid immune responses. In validation, the model predicted progression to ophthalmopathy a median of around 6.5 months before onset, with 65% to 71% sensitivity and roughly 79% specificity. No statistical method was used to fix the sample size in advance, and group allocation was not hidden from the investigators.

The TCR beta CDR3 regions were amplified from RNA transcripts. The first round of RT-PCR for the TCR CDR3 was performed with the HTBI primer set and the Qiagen OneStep RT-PCR kit. The libraries were constructed in a second round of multiplex PCR and then size-selected and purified. Libraries were sequenced paired-end with 100 bp reads on an Illumina HiSeq2000. The paper's processing steps were these. SOAPnuke was used to process the raw data, with reads discarded if the reads contained adapters or uncalled bases, had a mean Phred below 15, or lacked an exact constant-primer or identifier match. COPE v1.2.5 was used to merge the high-quality paired reads, and each unique nucleotide sequence was defined as a clonotype. Clonotypes were aligned to IMGT TRBV, TRBD and TRBJ reference segments using MiTCR v1.1. Analysis was restricted to V-J combinations with a frequency above 0.0001, which covered 98% to 99.2% of repertoires. A TCS score was defined as the ratio between F50 (clonal expansion) and ExV (chaos), using BLOSUM62-based TCRdist between CDR3 peptides within each V-J. Welch's t-statistics and random forest reduced 514 V-J features to 13, which were used in a naive Bayes classifier (R e1071). TCRdb trimmed the raw reads at Q25, called clones with MiXCR and kept productive beta chains. Each CDR3 protein gets just one entry, which takes the most common genes and DNA from the rows behind it. These V and J calls are TCRdb output, not the study's own analysis. This sample has 500,000 to 650,000 distinct CDR3 sequences in its table, and about 20% of those were observed once. Approximately 48% of the sample belongs to the ten largest clones.

As to this clonotype: Its antigen is currently not known. Relative to the germline gene, one junction end is altered; a read error may explain this.

Ophthalmopathy patients had moderately to severely active disease, Clinical Activity Score of at least 3, NOSPECS grade of at least 4, and duration under 3 months. Exclusion was applied to patients with uncontrolled infections, other autoimmune diseases, pregnancy or lactation. Diagnoses were based on clinical symptoms, serum thyroxine and TRAb, thyroid ultrasound and orbital computed tomography. Ficoll-Paque density gradient centrifugation was used to isolate PBMCs from around 10 ml of fresh peripheral blood. Total RNA was extracted using Trizol reagent, and RNA quality was assessed on an Agilent 2100 Bioanalyzer. Via the germline V gene, CDR1 is SGHAT and CDR2 FQNNGV. Inclusive of the bounding cysteine and phenylalanine, the CDR3 is 15 residues long. Only the CDR3 portion is preserved as DNA: 45 bases, with reading frame beginning at the first base.

Recombination connected TRBV11-2 to TRBJ2-7; a tentative D match to TRBD1 spans 6 bases. This receptor was taken from a man in his forties with Graves' ophthalmopathy. The specimen sequenced was blood. In nucleotide form, the sequence is TGCGCCAGCAGCCAAGAACAACAGGGACCCTACGAGCAGTACTTC. It translates to CASSQEQQGPYEQYF. Reference TRBV11-2 and TRBJ2-7 genes cover what lies past the CDR3, so the full variable domain is EAGVAQSPRYKIIEKRQSVAFWCNPISGHATLYWYQQILGQGPKLLIQFQNNGVVDDSQLPKDRFSAERLKGVDSTLKIQPAKLEDSAVYLCASSQEQQGPYEQYFGPGTRLTVT.